This is a list of T cell receptor beta chains from one sample in a study of a mutant IDH1 vaccine in newly diagnosed glioma. No antigen has been assigned to these receptors. Assay: immunoSEQ multiplex PCR; the TCRdb copy retains only in-frame clones and omits some. The table lists about 26,000 clones, more than 60% of them singletons. Specimen: PBMCs, collected from a glioma patient whose treatment included an IDH1 peptide vaccine. These receptors were collected from a man aged 40-49 years with glioma. Some clones in this sample may be carry-over from other donors' samples. CDR3s include the opening cysteine and the closing phenylalanine or tryptophan. A D gene is named only where the DNA matches it firmly. Clone size is given for some rows only: seen once, a few or many times, or a class if the clone is expanded.

clone size	V gene	D gene	J gene	CDR3 protein	CDR3 DNA
-	TRBV6-5	-	TRBJ1-6	CASSYSRDYNSPLHF	TGTGCCAGCAGTTACTCACGGGATTATAATTCACCCCTCCACTTT
-	TRBV6-5	-	TRBJ2-7	CASSSWASYTYEQYF	TGTGCCAGCAGTTCTTGGGCCAGTTACACCTACGAGCAGTACTTC
-	TRBV19	TRBD1	TRBJ2-7	CASSTGQGSYEQYF	TGTGCCAGTAGTACCGGACAGGGCTCCTACGAGCAGTACTTC
-	TRBV30	-	TRBJ1-2	CAWSSQGRGKDGYTF	TGTGCCTGGAGTTCACAAGGAAGGGGAAAGGATGGCTACACCTTC
-	TRBV7-9	TRBD2	TRBJ2-3	CASNLAGGRDTQYF	TGTGCCAGCAACCTAGCGGGGGGACGAGATACGCAGTATTTT
medium-sized	TRBV15	TRBD2	TRBJ2-2	CATSNLGGNGELFF	TGTGCCACCAGCAATCTGGGGGGGAACGGGGAGCTGTTTTTT
-	TRBV7-7	-	TRBJ2-2	CASSQVVVGELFF	TGTGCCAGCAGCCAAGTAGTTGTAGGAGAGCTGTTTTTT
medium-sized	TRBV2	TRBD2	TRBJ2-3	CACLAGGEDTQYF	TGTGCCTGTCTAGCGGGGGGCGAAGATACGCAGTATTTT
-	TRBV19	TRBD1	TRBJ1-1	CASSVDRGNTEAFF	TGTGCCAGTAGTGTGGACAGGGGGAACACTGAAGCTTTCTTT
-	TRBV19	TRBD1	TRBJ1-6	CASSSTGGNSPLHF	TGTGCCAGTAGTTCGACAGGGGGTAATTCACCCCTCCACTTT
-	TRBV6-1	-	TRBJ2-5	CASSEVLEETQYF	TGTGCCAGCAGTGAAGTACTAGAAGAGACCCAGTACTTC
few	TRBV2	-	TRBJ1-1	CASRDRNTEAFF	TGTGCCAGCAGGGACAGGAACACTGAAGCTTTCTTT
-	TRBV11-2	TRBD2	TRBJ2-7	CASSSLTSGGLYEQYF	TGTGCCAGCAGCTCGTTGACTAGCGGGGGGCTCTACGAGCAGTACTTC
-	TRBV5-6	TRBD1	TRBJ1-3	CASTLQGASGNTIYF	TGTGCCAGCACCTTACAGGGGGCCTCTGGAAACACCATATATTTT
-	TRBV4-2	-	TRBJ2-5	CASSQGRDLGGETQYF	TGTGCCAGCAGCCAAGGACGGGACCTGGGGGGAGAGACCCAGTACTTC
-	TRBV19	-	TRBJ1-5	CASSIQGLGQPQHF	TGTGCCAGTAGTATACAGGGTTTGGGTCAGCCCCAGCATTTT
few	TRBV7-2	TRBD1	TRBJ1-1	CASSPMTGSTEAFF	TGTGCCAGCAGCCCTATGACAGGGTCCACTGAAGCTTTCTTT
-	TRBV5-4	-	TRBJ1-1	CASSLDKASGAFF	TGTGCCAGCAGCTTGGATAAGGCATCGGGGGCTTTCTTT
-	TRBV5-6	-	TRBJ1-1	CASSLAHMNTEAFF	TGTGCCAGCAGCTTGGCGCACATGAACACTGAAGCTTTCTTT
-	TRBV4-1	-	TRBJ2-7	CASSRPGYEQYF	TGCGCCAGCAGCCGACCAGGGTACGAGCAGTACTTC
-	TRBV5-1	TRBD2	TRBJ2-1	CASSLRPSGGGSYNEQFF	TGCGCCAGCAGCCTGAGGCCTAGCGGGGGGGGCTCCTACAATGAGCAGTTCTTC
-	TRBV9	-	TRBJ1-2	CASSAITPTGIYGYTF	TGTGCCAGCAGCGCTATTACCCCCACAGGGATCTATGGCTACACCTTC
-	TRBV5-1	-	TRBJ1-1	CASMFGSMNTEAFF	TGCGCCAGCATGTTCGGGTCCATGAACACTGAAGCTTTCTTT
-	TRBV6-5	-	TRBJ2-3	CASSYESSTDTQYF	TGTGCCAGCAGTTACGAGTCGAGCACAGATACGCAGTATTTT
-	TRBV29-1	-	TRBJ1-3	CSAEFRGSGDTIYF	TGCAGCGCTGAATTTAGGGGTTCTGGAGACACCATATATTTT
-	TRBV6-1	TRBD1	TRBJ2-4	CASSRQGLDKNIQYF	TGTGCCAGCAGCCGACAGGGCTTGGACAAAAACATTCAGTACTTC
-	TRBV4-2	-	TRBJ2-6	CASSHSEGSGANVLTF	TGTGCCAGCAGCCATTCTGAGGGGTCTGGGGCCAACGTCCTGACTTTC
few	TRBV18	-	TRBJ1-1	CASSPGMNTEAFF	TGTGCCAGCTCACCGGGGATGAACACTGAAGCTTTCTTT
-	TRBV6-4	TRBD1	TRBJ2-2	CASSYDRGNTGELFF	TGTGCCAGCAGTTACGACAGGGGCAACACCGGGGAGCTGTTTTTT
-	TRBV19	-	TRBJ1-6	CASSDGRVGDNSPLHF	TGTGCCAGCAGCGACGGGCGGGTGGGGGACAATTCACCCCTCCACTTT
-	TRBV5-1	-	TRBJ1-1	CASSLDREDTEAFF	TGCGCCAGCAGCTTGGACAGGGAGGACACTGAAGCTTTCTTT
-	TRBV10-2	TRBD2	TRBJ2-7	CASSEGLAGSYEQYF	TGCGCCAGCAGTGAGGGACTAGCGGGGAGCTACGAGCAGTACTTC
-	TRBV4-2	-	TRBJ1-1	CASSQEGSNTEAFF	TGTGCCAGCAGCCAAGAAGGCTCGAACACTGAAGCTTTCTTT
-	TRBV7-2	-	TRBJ2-7	CASSLERTSHEQYF	TGTGCCAGCAGCTTAGAAAGGACATCCCACGAGCAGTACTTC
-	TRBV9	TRBD1	TRBJ1-2	CASSRLYRTGYYGYTF	TGTGCCAGCAGCAGGCTTTACCGGACAGGTTATTATGGCTACACCTTC
-	TRBV30	-	TRBJ1-1	CAWTTLNTEAFF	TGTGCCTGGACAACCCTGAACACTGAAGCTTTCTTT